Listed here are 16 T cell receptor beta chains from one sample, sequenced in a study of untreated major depressive disorder. Study observations and caveats: Compared with controls, depressed patients showed more TRBV05-01 (Vbeta 5.1) usage in CD4+ T cells.

Only in-frame clones appear in the TCRdb table, and some are missing; sequencing was by immunoSEQ multiplex PCR. The sample shows roughly 25,000 clones, 91% of them seen only once. These TCRs' antigens remain unknown. Source material: CD4+ T cells from PBMCs. The receptors originated from a woman younger than 45 with major depressive disorder.

This clone was picked up one time. The J gene is TRBJ1-2, the V gene TRBV5-1, with D perhaps TRBD1 (6 bases). The V and J ends lost 5 bases and 7 bases respectively, with 18 bases between them. The CDR3 is made up of 14 amino acids. Germline V lookup: CDR1 SGHRS, CDR2 YFSETQ. CDR3 in amino acids: CASSSRITGTGYTF. Written as DNA, the CDR3 is TGCGCCAGCAGTTCCCGAATAACAGGGACTGGCTACACCTTC.

This clone was observed once. The gene calls are TRBV28 and TRBJ2-1, with 15 bases identical to TRBD2. The germline V gene encodes CDR1 MDHEN and CDR2 SYDVKM. The CDR3 has 16 amino acids. Losses at the gene ends were 5 bases for V and 7 bases for J; bases not matched to a gene: 6. CDR3 bases: TGTGCCAGCAGTGGGTCAGGGACTAGCGGGAGGAATGAGCAGTTCTTC. Translating it yields CASSGSGTSGRNEQFF.

V is TRBV2 and J is TRBJ1-1; D gene uncertain. The CDR3 runs to 13 residues. Trimming took off 4 bases at V and 2 bases at J, with 8 bases between the two ends. Germline values: CDR1 SNHLY, CDR2 FYNNEI. The CDR3 region has the DNA TGTGCCAGCAGTGTCGGGAGTAACACTGAAGCTTTCTTT. As protein: CASSVGSNTEAFF.

This chain links TRBV10-1 with TRBJ1-1; D is ambiguous. The ends were cut back, 0 bases at V and 1 base at J, with 15 bases in the middle. CDR3 length equals 17 residues. The germline V gene encodes CDR1 WNHNN and CDR2 SYGVQD (reference sequence). The CDR3 region is CASSESKKGLGNTEAFF. DNA for the CDR3: TGCGCCAGCAGTGAGTCAAAAAAGGGCCTCGGGAACACTGAAGCTTTCTTT.

The chain employs TRBV4-1 and TRBJ2-7, with D hard to call. The germline V gene encodes CDR1 MGHRA and CDR2 YSYEKL. Trimming took 1 base from V and 2 from J, leaving 15 bases between them. This CDR3 contains 16 residues. The CDR3 DNA sequence: TGCGCCAGCAGCCAAGGGAGTCCAGGCGCTGCCTACGAGCAGTACTTC. Translating gives CASSQGSPGAAYEQYF.

The rearrangement joins TRBV18 to TRBJ1-1; TRBD1 might be the D (6 bases). CDR1 is KGHSH, CDR2 LQKENI, per germline. Deletions cut 4 bases from V and 6 bases from J, with 9 bases between. The length of the CDR3 is 12 residues. The CDR3 protein is CASSQRQAEAFF. The CDR3 nucleotides are TGTGCCAGCTCACAAAGACAGGCTGAAGCTTTCTTT.

In its sample, this clone was seen a few times. This chain uses TRBV15 with TRBJ1-2, with TRBD1 as a possible D gene (5 bases). The V and J ends lost 2 bases and 8 bases respectively, with 9 bases between them. Germline lookup yields CDR1 LNHNV and CDR2 YYDKDF (reference sequence). The CDR3 spans 12 residues. Here the CDR3 reads CATSRKTAGYTF. CDR3 coding DNA: TGTGCCACCAGCAGAAAGACAGCCGGCTACACCTTC.

The chain carries TRBV5-6 and TRBJ1-1; D unclear. Trimming stripped 0 bases from V and 1 base from J, with 7 bases between. The V gene's germline CDR1 is SGHDT and CDR2 YYEEEE. The CDR3 contains 14 residues. The CDR3 coding sequence is TGTGCCAGCAGCTTGGGACAAAGGAACACTGAAGCTTTCTTT. Its protein product is CASSLGQRNTEAFF.

The chain uses TRBV5-1 and TRBJ2-6; no reliable D call. CDR1 SGHRS and CDR2 YFSETQ come from the germline V gene. V lost 4 bases and J lost 2, with 7 bases in between. The length of the CDR3 is 14 residues. CDR3 residues: CASSLAPGANVLTF. DNA of the CDR3: TGCGCCAGCAGCCTGGCACCTGGGGCCAACGTCCTGACTTTC.

The rearrangement uses TRBV7-9 and TRBJ2-3, with 8 bases identical to TRBD2. Germline-derived CDR1 and CDR2 are SEHNR and FQNEAQ (reference sequence). V was clipped by 5 bases and J by 1 base; unmatched bases: 8. There are 16 residues in the CDR3. The CDR3 bases are TGTGCCAGCAGCCTAGGTCGGGGGGGCGGCACAGATACGCAGTATTTT. Its translation: CASSLGRGGGTDTQYF.

The chain links TRBV10-3 to TRBJ1-3; no reliable D call. This CDR3 is 16 amino acids long. The germline V gene has CDR1 ENHRY and CDR2 SYGVKD. The V end lost 4 bases, the J end lost 4 bases, and 17 bases lay between the germline ends. The CDR3 reads CAISGKRGVGGNTIYF. The CDR3 coding sequence is TGTGCCATCAGTGGAAAACGGGGTGTGGGAGGAAACACCATATATTTT.

The CDR3 loop is CASSVGSSVYNEQFF. In DNA, the CDR3 is TGTGCCAGCAGCGTAGGCAGTTCCGTCTACAATGAGCAGTTCTTC. The chain carries TRBV9 and TRBJ2-1, with D unclear. With 0 bases removed from V and 3 bases from J, the gap between germline ends came to 10 bases. There are 15 residues in the CDR3. CDR1 is SGDLS and CDR2 is YYNGEE in the germline V gene.

The chain recombines TRBV2 with TRBJ2-5, with 7 bases aligning to TRBD2. The CDR3 totals 16 residues. From germline, CDR1 is SNHLY and CDR2 FYNNEI. After removal of 4 bases from V and 4 bases from J, the junction contained 12 bases not matched to a gene. Here the CDR3 reads CASSGFLLAELETQYF. The CDR3 DNA reads TGTGCCAGCAGTGGGTTCCTGCTAGCGGAGCTAGAGACCCAGTACTTC.

This chain connects TRBV29-1 to TRBJ1-1; D is unresolved. V was shortened by 4 bases and J by 4 bases, with 13 bases between the two germline ends. The germline gives CDR1 SQVTM, CDR2 ANQGSEA. The CDR3 runs 13 residues. In nucleotides, the CDR3 is TGCAGCGTTGTCCAGTCGTCGGGCACTGAAGCTTTCTTT. It yields the protein CSVVQSSGTEAFF.

This clone was seen once. J is TRBJ1-2 and V is TRBV7-8, with 11 bases aligning to TRBD1. The CDR3 length is 15 residues. V shed 2 bases, J shed 7 bases, and the junction held 6 bases outside the gene matches. Germline loops: CDR1 SGHVS, CDR2 FQNEAQ. The CDR3 DNA is TGTGCCAGCAGCTTATTGGCAGGACAGGGGGCTGGCTACACCTTC. It is translated as CASSLLAGQGAGYTF.

The chain couples TRBV5-1 to TRBJ2-7, with 9 bases that match TRBD1. Germline assignment: CDR1 SGHRS and CDR2 YFSETQ. V dropped 7 bases and J dropped 3; count of bases not matched to a gene: 8. The CDR3 is 14 residues long. CDR3 nucleotide sequence: TGCGCCAGCGGCAAGGGACAGGGTGGCTACGAGCAGTACTTC. Protein product: CASGKGQGGYEQYF.